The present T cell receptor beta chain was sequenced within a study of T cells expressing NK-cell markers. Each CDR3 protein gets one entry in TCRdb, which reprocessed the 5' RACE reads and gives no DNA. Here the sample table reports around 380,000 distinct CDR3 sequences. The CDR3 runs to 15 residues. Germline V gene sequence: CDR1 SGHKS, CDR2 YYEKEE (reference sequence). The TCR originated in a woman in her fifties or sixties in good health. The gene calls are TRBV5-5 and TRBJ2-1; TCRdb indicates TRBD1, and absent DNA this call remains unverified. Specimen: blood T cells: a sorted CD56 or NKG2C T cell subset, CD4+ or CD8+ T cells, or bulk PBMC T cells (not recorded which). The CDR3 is CASSLAFRGSSPGFF.